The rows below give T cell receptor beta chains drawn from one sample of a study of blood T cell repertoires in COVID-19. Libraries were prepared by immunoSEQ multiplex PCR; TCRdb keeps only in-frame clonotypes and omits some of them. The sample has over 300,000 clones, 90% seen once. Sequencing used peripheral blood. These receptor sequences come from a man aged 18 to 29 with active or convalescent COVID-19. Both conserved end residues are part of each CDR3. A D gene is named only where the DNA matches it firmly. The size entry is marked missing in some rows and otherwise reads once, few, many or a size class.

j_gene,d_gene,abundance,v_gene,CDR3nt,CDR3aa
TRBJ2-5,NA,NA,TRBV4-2,TGTGCCAGCAGCCAACCGCGGGGCGATCAAGAGACCCAGTACTTC,CASSQPRGDQETQYF
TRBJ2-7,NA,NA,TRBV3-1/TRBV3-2,TGTGCCAGCTCTCGGCAGACTAGCTACGAGCAGTACTTC,CASSRQTSYEQYF
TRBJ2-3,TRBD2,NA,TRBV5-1,TGCGCCAGCAGCGGGACTAGCGGATCAGATACGCAGTATTTT,CASSGTSGSDTQYF
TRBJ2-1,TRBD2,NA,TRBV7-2,TGTGCCAGCAGCTTAAAGCTCGGGAGGGCTGGCAATGAGCAGTTCTTC,CASSLKLGRAGNEQFF
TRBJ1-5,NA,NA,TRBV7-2,TGTGCCAGCAGCTTAGCTCATAGCAATCAGCCCCAGCATTTT,CASSLAHSNQPQHF
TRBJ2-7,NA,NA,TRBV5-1,TGCGCCAGCAGCCAGGGTCTCGAGCAGTACTTC,CASSQGLEQYF
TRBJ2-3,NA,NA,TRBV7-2,TGTGCCAGCAGGCAAGCTCTCTCAGGGGGGACGCAGTATTTT,CASRQALSGGTQYF
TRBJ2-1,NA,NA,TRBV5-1,TGCGCCAGCAGCTTAAGCACGAGCTCCTACAATGAGCAGTTCTTC,CASSLSTSSYNEQFF
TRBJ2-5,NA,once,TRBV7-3,TGTGCCAGCAGCGAAACTAGTTTAGAGACCCAGTACTTC,CASSETSLETQYF
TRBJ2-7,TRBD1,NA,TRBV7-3,TGTGCCAGCAGCCTAAAATGGACAGGGGCCACATCCTACGAGCAGTACTTC,CASSLKWTGATSYEQYF
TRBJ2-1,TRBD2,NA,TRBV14,TGTGCCAGCAGCCTACCCCTAACGGCGGGAGGGATGTACAATGAGCAGTTCTTC,CASSLPLTAGGMYNEQFF
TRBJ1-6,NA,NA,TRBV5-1,TGCGCCAGCAGCGTCGGGGACACAACCTTTAATTCACCCCTCCACTTT,CASSVGDTTFNSPLHF
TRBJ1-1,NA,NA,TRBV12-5,TGTGCTAGTGGTTTGGGCAGGGCCACTGAAGCTTTCTTT,CASGLGRATEAFF
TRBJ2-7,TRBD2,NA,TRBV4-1,TGCGCCAGCAGCCTCCAGAGCGGGAGTCCCTACGAGCAGTACTTC,CASSLQSGSPYEQYF
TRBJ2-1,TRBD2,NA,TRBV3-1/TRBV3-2,TGTGCCAGCAGCCAACGCGGAGGAGGGCTAGCGGGGGCCAGCTCCTACAATGAGCAGTTCTTC,CASSQRGGGLAGASSYNEQFF
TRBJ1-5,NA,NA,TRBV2,TGTGCCAGCACCGGGGGTAACAATCAGCCCCAGCATTTT,CASTGGNNQPQHF
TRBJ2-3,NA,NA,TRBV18,TGTGCCAGCTCACCACCGGGAGCGGGCAGCACAGATACGCAGTATTTT,CASSPPGAGSTDTQYF
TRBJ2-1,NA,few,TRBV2,TGTGCCAGCAGTGACGACTGGGTGGTCGGGCAGTTCTTC,CASSDDWVVGQFF
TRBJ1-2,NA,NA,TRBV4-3,TGCGCCAGCAGCCAAGAGGGGGGACTTAACTTCGGCTACACCTTC,CASSQEGGLNFGYTF
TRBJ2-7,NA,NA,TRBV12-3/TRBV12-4,TGTGCCAGCAGTTCGGACTATTCCGGGCAGTACTTC,CASSSDYSGQYF
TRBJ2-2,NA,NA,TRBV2,TGTGCCAAAGCCGGGGAGAACACCGGGGAGCTGTTTTTT,CAKAGENTGELFF
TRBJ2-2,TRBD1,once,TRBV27,TGTGCCAGCAGTCCCTCGACAGGGTACATCACCGGGGAGCTGTTTTTT,CASSPSTGYITGELFF
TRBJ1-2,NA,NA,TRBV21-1,TGTGCCAGCAGCAAAGGAGGGAGGAATGGCTACACCTTC,CASSKGGRNGYTF
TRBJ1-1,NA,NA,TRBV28,TGTGCCAGCAGTTCCGCCGGGAAGAACACTGAAGCTTTCTTT,CASSSAGKNTEAFF
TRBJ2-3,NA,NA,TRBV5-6,TGTGCCGCCCGAAGAGGCCGTGCACATCATACGCAGTATTTT,CAARRGRAHHTQYF
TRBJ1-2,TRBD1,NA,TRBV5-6,TGTGCCAGCAACCCGGGACAGACAAGTTATGGCTACACCTTC,CASNPGQTSYGYTF
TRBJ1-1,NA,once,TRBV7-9,TGTGCCAGCAGCTTAGGTACAGACACTGAAGCTTTCTTT,CASSLGTDTEAFF
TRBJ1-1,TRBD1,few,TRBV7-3,TGTGCCAGCAGCTTAGGTTTGGGACAGGGGGGAAACACTGAAGCTTTCTTT,CASSLGLGQGGNTEAFF
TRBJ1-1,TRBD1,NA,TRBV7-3,TGTGCCAGCAGCAGGACAGGGAGGACTGAAGCTTTCTTT,CASSRTGRTEAFF
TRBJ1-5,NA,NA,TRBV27,TGTACCAGCAGTCCCGACTCATATCAGCCCCAGCATTTT,CTSSPDSYQPQHF
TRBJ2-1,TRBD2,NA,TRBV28,TGTGCCAGCAGTGCCCCTAGCGGGAGGCCGAGGAATGAGCAGTTCTTC,CASSAPSGRPRNEQFF
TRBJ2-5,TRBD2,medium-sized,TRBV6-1,TGTGCCAGCAGTGAGGTAGCGGGGGGTCAAGAGACCCAGTACTTC,CASSEVAGGQETQYF
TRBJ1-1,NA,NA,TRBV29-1,TGCAGCGTTGAGGGGGGACTCACTGAAGCTTTCTTT,CSVEGGLTEAFF
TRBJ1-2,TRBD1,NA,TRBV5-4,TGTGCCAGCACGATCACAGGGGGCGAGAGGGGAGGCTACACCTTC,CASTITGGERGGYTF
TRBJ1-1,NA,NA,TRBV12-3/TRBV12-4,TGTGCCAGCAGCCACGGACGGGATGAAGCTTTCTTT,CASSHGRDEAFF